The clone carrying this T cell receptor beta chain was counted at least ten times. TCR beta CDR3 regions were amplified from RNA. In the first-round RT-PCR of the TCR CDR3, the HTBI primer set was used. TCRdb reanalysed the multiplex PCR reads using MiXCR and keeps one entry per CDR3 protein. The sample lists about 410,000 distinct CDR3 sequences, about 14% occurring once. The data stem from a study of T cells in Graves' hyperthyroidism and ophthalmopathy. Study at large: Sampling of peripheral blood happened at initial diagnosis, prior to any treatment.

V was pared by 3 bases and J by 5 bases, with 14 bases between. The CDR3 is made up of 14 amino acids. Germline V gives CDR1 DFQATT, CDR2 SNEGSKA (reference sequence). Orbital computed tomography, thyroid ultrasound, serum thyroxine and TRAb, and clinical symptoms together informed the diagnoses. The sequencing input was blood. The origin of this receptor is a woman between 25 and 40 years old with Graves' ophthalmopathy. The chain employs TRBV20-1 and TRBJ2-1; D unresolved. CDR3 nucleotides: TGCAGTGCTAGGGGATGGACGGAAGACAATGAGCAGTTCTTC. Protein: CSARGWTEDNEQFF.